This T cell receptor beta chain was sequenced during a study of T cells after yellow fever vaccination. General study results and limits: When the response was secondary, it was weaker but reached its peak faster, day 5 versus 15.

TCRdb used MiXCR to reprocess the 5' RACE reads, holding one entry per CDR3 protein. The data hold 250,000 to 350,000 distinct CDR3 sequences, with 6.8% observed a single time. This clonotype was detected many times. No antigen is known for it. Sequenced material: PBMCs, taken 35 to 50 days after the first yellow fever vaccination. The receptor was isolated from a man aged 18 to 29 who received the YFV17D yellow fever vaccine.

The DNA for the CDR3 is TGTGCCAGCAGTTTAGCACAGGGGAACACTGAAGCTTTCTTT. Amino acids: CASSLAQGNTEAFF. V gene TRBV12-3 or TRBV12-4 combines with J gene TRBJ1-1; a weak D match, TRBD1 (6 bases). The CDR3 consists of 14 residues. Trimming removed 0 bases at V and 1 base at J, with 6 bases between.